The 4 T cell receptor beta chains presented below share a single source sample, sequenced in a study of T cells in severe cutaneous drug reactions. TCR subtype-specific primers in iRepertoire multiplex PCR prepared libraries for bulk and single-cell sequencing. TCRdb reprocessed the multiplex PCR reads, keeping one entry per CDR3 protein, no DNA. The specimen's table records 9,500 to 13,000 distinct CDR3 sequences. The donors had carbamazepine-induced Stevens-Johnson syndrome or toxic epidermal necrolysis. The sample comprised cells from a skin blister. The receptors here all came from a human donor with Stevens-Johnson syndrome, a severe cutaneous drug reaction.

The V and J genes are TRBV20-1 and TRBJ2-3; the D call of TRBD1 rests on TCRdb alone, since no DNA is present to check it. This CDR3 is 18 amino acids long. Looked up from germline, CDR1 is DFQATT and CDR2 is SNEGSKA (reference sequence). CDR3 amino acids: CSARFPPSQGRGGDTQYF.

The chain has TRBV20-1 and TRBJ2-7; TCRdb proposes TRBD1, but this gene call is untestable without DNA. Germline V lookup: CDR1 DFQATT, CDR2 SNEGSKA (reference sequence). The CDR3 runs to 14 residues. This chain's CDR3 is CSAPTGTASYEQYF.

The chain links TRBV29-1 to TRBJ2-2; TCRdb indicates TRBD1, and absent DNA this call remains unverified. Germline CDR1 reads SQVTM; CDR2 reads ANQGSEA. The CDR3 covers 17 residues. The CDR3 spells CSVDAGGLFANTGELFF.

The chain uses TRBV20-1 and TRBJ2-2; TCRdb designates TRBD1, a call that cannot be tested without DNA. The germline V gene encodes CDR1 DFQATT and CDR2 SNEGSKA (reference sequence). This CDR3 has 16 residues. CDR3 sequence: CSARSRAEWGTGELFF.